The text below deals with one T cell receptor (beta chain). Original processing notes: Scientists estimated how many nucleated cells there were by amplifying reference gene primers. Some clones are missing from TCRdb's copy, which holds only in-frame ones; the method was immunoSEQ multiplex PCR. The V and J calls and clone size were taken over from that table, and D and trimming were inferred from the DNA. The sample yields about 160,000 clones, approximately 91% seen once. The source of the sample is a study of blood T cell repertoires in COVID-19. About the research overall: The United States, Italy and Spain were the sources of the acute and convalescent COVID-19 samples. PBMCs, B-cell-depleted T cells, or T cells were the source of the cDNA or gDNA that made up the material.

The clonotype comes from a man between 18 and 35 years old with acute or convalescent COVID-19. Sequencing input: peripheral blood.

The CDR3 spells CASRYLTGAGEKLFF. As DNA, the CDR3 is TGTGCCAGCAGGTACCTGACAGGGGCCGGGGAAAAACTGTTTTTT. The V gene is TRBV6-5, the J gene TRBJ1-4, with 8 bases lining up with TRBD1. V dropped 6 bases and J dropped 8; count of bases not matched to a gene: 11. Germline loops: CDR1 MNHEY, CDR2 SVGAGI. The CDR3 covers 15 residues.